Listed below are T cell receptor beta chains from one sample, sequenced in a study of blood T cell repertoires in COVID-19. The repertoire was sequenced with immunoSEQ multiplex PCR; TCRdb's copy has only in-frame clones and lacks some. The sample shows 120,000 to 150,000 clones, 85% to 90% of them seen only once. The sequenced material came from peripheral blood. These receptors all stem from a woman aged 45-60 years with active or convalescent COVID-19. Each CDR3 is given with its conserved first and last residue. Each record gives: D gene, J gene, clone size, V gene, CDR3 protein, CDR3 DNA. A D gene is named only where the DNA matches it firmly. Where a row states a size, it is once, few, many or the class of an expanded clone; other rows omit it.

TRBD2 TRBJ2-3 - TRBV10-3 CAISESPSGRATDTQYF TGTGCCATCAGTGAGTCGCCTAGCGGGAGGGCCACAGATACGCAGTATTTT
TRBD1 TRBJ1-2 - TRBV25-1 CASRGQGNLYGYTF TGTGCCAGCAGGGGACAGGGGAACCTTTATGGCTACACCTTC
TRBD2 TRBJ2-7 few TRBV28 CASSFLAGGVTYEQYF TGTGCCAGCAGTTTCTTAGCGGGGGGAGTTACCTACGAGCAGTACTTC
- TRBJ1-1 - TRBV12-3/TRBV12-4 CASSFPKLEAFF TGTGCCAGCAGTTTTCCGAAGCTAGAAGCTTTCTTT
- TRBJ1-6 - TRBV6-5 CASTRGDFNSPLHF TGTGCCAGCACCCGGGGAGATTTTAATTCACCCCTCCACTTT
- TRBJ2-6 - TRBV24-1 CATSDSRRAGANVLTF TGTGCCACCAGTGATTCAAGGAGGGCTGGGGCCAACGTCCTGACTTTC
- TRBJ1-2 - TRBV5-5 CASSLVSHYGYTF TGTGCCAGCAGCTTGGTGAGCCACTATGGCTACACCTTC
TRBD2 TRBJ2-3 - TRBV5-1 CASSLSGLAGITDTQYF TGCGCCAGCAGCTTGAGCGGACTAGCGGGGATCACAGATACGCAGTATTTT
- TRBJ2-2 - TRBV7-9 CASSFLKLTTGELFF TGTGCCAGCAGCTTCCTAAAACTTACCACCGGGGAGCTGTTTTTT
TRBD1 TRBJ1-4 few TRBV6-2/TRBV6-3 CASISSGGGEKLFF TGTGCCAGCATTTCCTCAGGGGGCGGCGAAAAACTGTTTTTT
- TRBJ1-4 - TRBV6-6 CASSYVGATNEKLFF TGTGCCAGCAGTTACGTGGGCGCAACTAATGAAAAACTGTTTTTT
- TRBJ1-2 - TRBV7-3 CASSPKGGDLSGYTF TGTGCCAGCAGCCCCAAGGGGGGGGATCTATCTGGCTACACCTTC
- TRBJ1-4 - TRBV28 CVQLAGTNEKLFF TGTGTGCAACTAGCGGGAACTAATGAAAAACTGTTTTTT
TRBD1 TRBJ1-2 - TRBV6-6 CATQPGQGARTF TGTGCCACTCAGCCGGGACAGGGGGCGCGAACCTTC
TRBD2 TRBJ2-3 - TRBV5-4 CASSLSGVTDTQYF TGTGCCAGCAGTCTTAGCGGGGTCACAGATACGCAGTATTTT
TRBD1 TRBJ2-7 - TRBV6-1 CASSEPGQGRYEQYF TGTGCCAGCAGTGAACCCGGACAGGGTAGGTACGAGCAGTACTTC
- TRBJ2-1 - TRBV11-2 CASSLSGALYNEQFF TGTGCCAGCAGCTTATCAGGGGCACTCTACAATGAGCAGTTCTTC
- TRBJ1-2 - TRBV28 CASSTQYYYGYTF TGTGCCAGCAGTACTCAATATTACTATGGCTACACCTTC
- TRBJ1-1 - TRBV2 CASRLLYGGSTEAFF TGTGCCAGCAGACTTCTATATGGCGGTTCCACTGAAGCTTTCTTT